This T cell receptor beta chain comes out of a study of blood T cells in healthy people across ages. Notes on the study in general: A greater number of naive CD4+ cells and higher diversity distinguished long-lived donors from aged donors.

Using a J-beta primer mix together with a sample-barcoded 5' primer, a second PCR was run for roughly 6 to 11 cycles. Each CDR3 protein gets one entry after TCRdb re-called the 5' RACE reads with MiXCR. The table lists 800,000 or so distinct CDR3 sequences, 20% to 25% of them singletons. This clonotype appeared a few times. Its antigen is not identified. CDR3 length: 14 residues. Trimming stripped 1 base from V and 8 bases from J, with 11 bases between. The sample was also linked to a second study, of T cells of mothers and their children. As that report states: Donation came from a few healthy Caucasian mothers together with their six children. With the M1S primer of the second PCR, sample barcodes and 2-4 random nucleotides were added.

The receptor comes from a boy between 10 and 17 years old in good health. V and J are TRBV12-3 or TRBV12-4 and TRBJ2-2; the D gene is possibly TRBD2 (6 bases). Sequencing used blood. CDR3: CASSLGDSAGELFF. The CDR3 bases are TGTGCCAGCAGTTTAGGGGACTCTGCTGGGGAGCTGTTTTTT.